This entry describes one TCR beta chain. In the original processing: Using reference gene primer amplification, nucleated cell counts were estimated. Measured with immunoSEQ multiplex PCR; TCRdb has only the in-frame clones, and not every one. That table furnishes V, J and clone size, whereas the DNA furnished D and trimming. The sample has about 62,000 clones, under 85% seen once; the top ten hold roughly 20%. The CDR3 contains 14 residues. The germline V and J ends were trimmed by 3 bases and 2 bases, with 10 bases remaining between them. Germline CDR1 reads SNHLY; CDR2 reads FYNNEI. The sample originates from a study of blood T cell repertoires in COVID-19. Study overall: Spain, Italy and the United States supplied samples that represented acute and convalescent COVID-19. Nucleic acid was either cDNA or gDNA, and it came from T cells, B-cell-depleted T cells, or PBMCs.

Material: peripheral blood. This rearrangement joins TRBV2 to TRBJ1-1, with a weak D call TRBD1 (6 bases). This clonotype was obtained from an elderly woman with active or convalescent COVID-19. The DNA of the CDR3 is TGTGCCAGCAGTGACGGCAGGGGAAACACTGAAGCTTTCTTT. Translated: CASSDGRGNTEAFF.